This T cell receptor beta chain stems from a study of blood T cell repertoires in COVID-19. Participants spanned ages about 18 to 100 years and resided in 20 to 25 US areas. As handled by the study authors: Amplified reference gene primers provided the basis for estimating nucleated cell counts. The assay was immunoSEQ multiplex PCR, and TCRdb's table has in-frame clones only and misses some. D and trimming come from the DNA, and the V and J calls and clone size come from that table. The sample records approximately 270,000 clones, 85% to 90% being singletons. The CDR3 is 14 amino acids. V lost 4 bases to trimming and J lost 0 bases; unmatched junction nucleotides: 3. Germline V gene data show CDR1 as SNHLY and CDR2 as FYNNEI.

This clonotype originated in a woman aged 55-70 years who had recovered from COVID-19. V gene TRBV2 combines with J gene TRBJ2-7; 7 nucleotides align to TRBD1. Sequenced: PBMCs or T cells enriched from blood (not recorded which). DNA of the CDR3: TGTGCCAGCAGTGGACAGGGCCTCTCCTACGAGCAGTACTTC. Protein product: CASSGQGLSYEQYF. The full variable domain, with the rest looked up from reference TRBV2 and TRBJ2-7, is EPEVTQTPSHQVTQMGQEVILRCVPISNHLYFYWYRQILGQKVEFLVSFYNNEISEKSEIFDDQFSVERPDGSNFTLKIRSTKLEDSAMYFCASSGQGLSYEQYFGPGTRLTVT.